The entry below describes one T cell receptor beta chain. Its antigen target is currently unknown. No per-base quality is available; no much larger clone lies one base away. This specimen belongs to a study of CD8 T cells in Susac syndrome (dated by TCRdb to the late 2010s). Describing the broader study: Among the Susac syndrome patients who were sequenced, clinically active disease was present in about six and clinical remission was observed in eight. At blood withdrawal, Susac syndrome patients were either therapy-naive, taking corticosteroids (in some cases with IVIg as well), or taking IVIg alone. Whether CD8+ T cell activation and differentiation in Susac syndrome was antigen driven was tested using repertoire sequencing. Clonality of the CD8+ T cell repertoire was compared between over 10 healthy donors, approximately 14 Susac syndrome patients and 15 multiple sclerosis patients. On the study overall, not on this receptor specifically: The number of individuals in the TCR sequencing and HLA analysis was recognized as being relatively small. Clonal expansion was observed in Susac syndrome CD8+ repertoires, with the highest expansion in CD8+ TEMRA cells and greater expansion in clinically active than in remitting patients. Roughly 15 Susac-specific public clones were identified in the total CD8+ repertoire, and four to six Susac-specific public clones were identified in the CD8+ TEMRA repertoire.

The CDR3 covers 15 residues, taking in both the cysteine and the phenylalanine. The kept DNA is CDR3 alone, 45 bases in frame from the first base. CDR1 is given as MDHEN and CDR2 as SYDVKM, both from the germline V gene. V is pared back by 7 bases and J by 1 base, with 17 bases lying between the germline termini. Peripheral blood CD8+ and CD4+ T cells from healthy donors, Susac syndrome patients and multiple sclerosis patients were profiled by high-throughput TCR beta sequencing. The Susac syndrome patients fulfilled recently defined diagnostic criteria for definite or probable disease. Bulk CD8+ and CD4+ T cells were purified by magnetic negative isolation, while CD8+ TEMRA cells were enriched using FACS. Blood was collected in EDTA tubes and processed within 24 hours, with PBMCs isolated through density gradient centrifugation. PBMCs intended for TCR sequencing were cryopreserved in liquid nitrogen and thawed later in a water bath at 37 degrees C. Purity of sorted or isolated CD4+, CD8+ and CD8+ TEMRA cells was at least 90%.

RNA was extracted using the RNeasy kit, and about 0.45 to 1 ug of the RNA was reverse transcribed with random hexamers. The immunoSEQ multiplex PCR assay, covering 54 Vbeta and 13 Jbeta segments, was used to amplify TCR beta CDR3 regions. To correct PCR amplification bias, a synthetic template baseline was used for both primer optimization and computational correction. In the original analysis: Only productive sequences were kept, with reads annotated to V, D and J genes according to IMGT and analyzed in immunoSEQ Analyzer. To calculate clonality, Shannon entropy was normalized by log2 of the number of productive unique sequences and then subtracted from one. For each patient and control, public and private clones were evaluated among the 100 most prevalent clones. Clones were defined as Susac-specific if absent from the healthy and MS cohorts, from approximately 1,100 published viral clones and from other ImmuneACCESS disease sequences. TCRdb trimmed the raw reads at Q25, called clones with MiXCR and kept productive beta chains. Each CDR3 protein appears once, grouped with its most common genes and DNA. TCRdb, not the authors, supplied the V and J calls. The sample data list under 200,000 distinct CDR3 sequences, and 95% of these were observed just once. The ten largest clonotypes hold around 0.15% of the sample.

The chain is assembled from TRBV28 and TRBJ2-7; no D gene is confidently identified. This clonotype was obtained from a human donor with Susac syndrome. Sequencing used CD8+ T cells from PBMCs. The DNA reads as follows: TGTGCCAGCACCGCCAGAAGATACATTTCCTACGAGCAGTACTTC. Translation gives CASTARRYISYEQYF.